Reported below is one TCR beta chain. This sample is drawn from a study of blood T cell repertoires in COVID-19. For the study at large: Spain, Italy and the United States supplied samples that represented acute and convalescent COVID-19. Sources were T cells, B-cell-depleted T cells, or PBMCs; the material itself was cDNA or gDNA.

Original handling: Reference gene primer amplification yielded estimated nucleated cell counts. Sequenced by immunoSEQ multiplex PCR; TCRdb stores in-frame clones only, minus some. That table gives V, J and clone size, and the DNA gave D and trimming. The repertoire holds 150,000 or so clones, with about 81% as singletons. The V end lost 1 base, the J end lost 3 bases, and 16 bases lay between the germline ends. Germline V gene data show CDR1 as SEHNR and CDR2 as FQNEAQ (reference sequence). The CDR3 is 16 residues long. The sequence derives from a woman of 80 years or more with acute or convalescent COVID-19. What was sequenced was peripheral blood. The chain links TRBV7-9 to TRBJ2-7; D is perhaps TRBD1 (5 bases). The CDR3 protein is CASSLVGAGSVYEQYF. The CDR3 DNA follows: TGTGCCAGCAGCTTAGTAGGGGCAGGATCTGTCTACGAGCAGTACTTC.